This entry describes one TCR beta chain. These data come from a study of blood T cell repertoires in COVID-19. Study-level background: Acute and convalescent COVID-19 samples came from the United States, Italy and Spain. PBMCs, B-cell-depleted T cells, or T cells provided the cDNA or gDNA that made up the material.

Authors' data handling: Reference gene primer amplification gave estimated nucleated cell counts. Only in-frame clones appear in the TCRdb table, and some are missing; sequencing was by immunoSEQ multiplex PCR. The V and J calls and clone size are taken from that table; D and trimming were inferred from the DNA. This sample has tens of thousands of clones, with 85% found just once. J gave up 0 bases and V 4 bases, and 3 bases lay outside the gene matches. CDR1 SGHRS and CDR2 YFSETQ come from the germline V gene. This CDR3 has 14 amino acids. The chain carries TRBV5-1 and TRBJ1-2, with 7 bases identical to TRBD1. What was sequenced was peripheral blood. This receptor was identified in a man older than 75 with acute or convalescent COVID-19. CDR3 loop: CASSEDRANYGYTF. DNA of the CDR3: TGCGCCAGCAGCGAAGACAGGGCTAACTATGGCTACACCTTC.